This TCR beta chain was sequenced for a study of identical twins. In TCRdb, the 5' RACE reads were re-called with MiXCR into one record per CDR3 protein. Found here are 1.5 million to 2 million distinct CDR3 sequences, 32% of them singletons; the top ten hold roughly 0.3%. This clonotype was observed a few times. The V gene end was trimmed by 4 bases and the J gene end by 7 bases; junction bases not matched to a gene: 7. The CDR3 runs 16 residues. CDR1 and CDR2 (germline): LGHNA, YNFKEQ. The chain is built from TRBV4-2 and TRBJ2-3; TRBD2 agrees at 14 bases. The TCR originated in a newborn girl in good health. The sequencing sample was made of cord blood. The CDR3 spells CASSLGLAGGRNTQYF. CDR3 nucleotide sequence: TGTGCCAGCAGCCTAGGACTAGCGGGGGGTCGAAATACGCAGTATTTT.